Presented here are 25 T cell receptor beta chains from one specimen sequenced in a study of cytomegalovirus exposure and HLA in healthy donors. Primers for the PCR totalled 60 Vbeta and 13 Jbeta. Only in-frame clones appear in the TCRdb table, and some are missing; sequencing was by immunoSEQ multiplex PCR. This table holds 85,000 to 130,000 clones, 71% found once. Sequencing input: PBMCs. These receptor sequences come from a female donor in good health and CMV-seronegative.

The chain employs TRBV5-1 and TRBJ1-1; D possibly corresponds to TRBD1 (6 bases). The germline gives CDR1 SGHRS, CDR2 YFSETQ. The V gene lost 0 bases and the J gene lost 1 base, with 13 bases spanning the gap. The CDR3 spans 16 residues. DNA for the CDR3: TGCGCCAGCAGCTTGGACGGTACAGGGCCGAACACTGAAGCTTTCTTT. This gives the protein CASSLDGTGPNTEAFF.

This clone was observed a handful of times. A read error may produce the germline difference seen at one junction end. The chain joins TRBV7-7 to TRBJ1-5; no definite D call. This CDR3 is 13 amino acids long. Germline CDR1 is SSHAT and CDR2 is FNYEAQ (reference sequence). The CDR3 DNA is TGTGCTAGCAGCCTAGCCCCGAATCAGCCCCAGCATTTT. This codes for CASSLAPNQPQHF.

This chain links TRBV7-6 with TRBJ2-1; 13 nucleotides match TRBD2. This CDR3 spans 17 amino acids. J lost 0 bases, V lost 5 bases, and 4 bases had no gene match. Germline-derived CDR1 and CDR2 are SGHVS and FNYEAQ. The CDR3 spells CASSRLAGGSSYNEQFF. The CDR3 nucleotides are TGTGCCAGCAGCCGACTAGCGGGAGGAAGCTCCTACAATGAGCAGTTCTTC.

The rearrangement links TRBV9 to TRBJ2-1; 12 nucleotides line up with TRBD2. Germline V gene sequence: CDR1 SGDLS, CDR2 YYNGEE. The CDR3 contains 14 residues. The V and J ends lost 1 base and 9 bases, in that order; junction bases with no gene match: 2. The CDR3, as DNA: TGTGCCAGCAGCGTACGACTAGCGGGAGTTGAGCAGTTCTTC. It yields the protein CASSVRLAGVEQFF.

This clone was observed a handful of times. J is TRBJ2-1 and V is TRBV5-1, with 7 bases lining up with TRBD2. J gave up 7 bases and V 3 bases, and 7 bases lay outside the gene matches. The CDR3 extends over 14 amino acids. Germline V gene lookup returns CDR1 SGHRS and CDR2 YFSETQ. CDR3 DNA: TGCGCCAGCAGCTCGCTGAGCGGGAAGAATGAGCAGTTCTTC. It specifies CASSSLSGKNEQFF.

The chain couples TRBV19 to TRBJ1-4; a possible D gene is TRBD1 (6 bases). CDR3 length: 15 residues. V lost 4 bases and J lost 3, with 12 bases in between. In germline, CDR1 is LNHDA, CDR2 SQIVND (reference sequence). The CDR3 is CASSTRQAPNEKLFF. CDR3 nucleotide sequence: TGTGCCAGTAGTACCAGACAGGCGCCTAATGAAAAACTGTTTTTT.

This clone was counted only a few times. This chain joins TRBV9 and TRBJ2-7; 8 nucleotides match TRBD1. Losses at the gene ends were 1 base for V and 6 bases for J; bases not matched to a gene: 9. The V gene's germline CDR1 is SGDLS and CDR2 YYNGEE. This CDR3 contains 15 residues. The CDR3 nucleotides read TGTGCCAGCAGCGTAAGCGCGGACAGGGTAAGCGAGCAGTACTTC. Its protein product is CASSVSADRVSEQYF.

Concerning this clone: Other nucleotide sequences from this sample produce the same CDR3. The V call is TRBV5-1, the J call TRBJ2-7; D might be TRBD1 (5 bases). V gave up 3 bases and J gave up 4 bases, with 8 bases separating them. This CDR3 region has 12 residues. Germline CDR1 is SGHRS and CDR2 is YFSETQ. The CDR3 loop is CASSSQGYEQYF. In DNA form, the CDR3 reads TGCGCCAGCAGCTCCCAGGGATACGAGCAGTACTTC.

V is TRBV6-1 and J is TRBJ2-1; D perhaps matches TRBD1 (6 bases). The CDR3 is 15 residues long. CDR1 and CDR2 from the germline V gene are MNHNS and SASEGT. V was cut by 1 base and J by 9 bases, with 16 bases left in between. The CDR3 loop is CASSEDPQGRSEQFF. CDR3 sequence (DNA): TGTGCCAGCAGTGAAGACCCACAGGGACGGAGTGAGCAGTTCTTC.

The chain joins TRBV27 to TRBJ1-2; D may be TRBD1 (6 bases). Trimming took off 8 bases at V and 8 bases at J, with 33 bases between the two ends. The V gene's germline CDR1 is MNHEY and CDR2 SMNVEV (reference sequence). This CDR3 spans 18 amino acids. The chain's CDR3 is CASRALTTGGPTISGYTF. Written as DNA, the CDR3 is TGTGCCAGCCGAGCCCTTACGACAGGTGGCCCCACTATTAGCGGCTACACCTTC.

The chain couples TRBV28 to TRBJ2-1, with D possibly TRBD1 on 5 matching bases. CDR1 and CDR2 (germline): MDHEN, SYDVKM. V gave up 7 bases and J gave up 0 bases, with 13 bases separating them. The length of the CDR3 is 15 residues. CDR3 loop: CASISGPSSYNEQFF. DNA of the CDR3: TGTGCCAGCATTTCAGGGCCCAGCTCCTACAATGAGCAGTTCTTC.

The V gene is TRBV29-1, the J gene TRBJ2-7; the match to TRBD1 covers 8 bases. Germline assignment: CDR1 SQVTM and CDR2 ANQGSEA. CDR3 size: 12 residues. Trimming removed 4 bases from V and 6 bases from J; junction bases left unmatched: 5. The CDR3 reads CSVGQGPSEQYF. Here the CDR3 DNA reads TGCAGCGTTGGACAGGGGCCCTCCGAGCAGTACTTC.

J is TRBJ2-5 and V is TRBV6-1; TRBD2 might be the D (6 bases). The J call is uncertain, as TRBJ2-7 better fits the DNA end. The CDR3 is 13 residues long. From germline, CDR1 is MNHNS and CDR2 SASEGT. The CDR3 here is CASSSEGLYEQYF. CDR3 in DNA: TGTGCCAGCAGCTCCGAGGGACTCTACGAGCAGTACTTC.

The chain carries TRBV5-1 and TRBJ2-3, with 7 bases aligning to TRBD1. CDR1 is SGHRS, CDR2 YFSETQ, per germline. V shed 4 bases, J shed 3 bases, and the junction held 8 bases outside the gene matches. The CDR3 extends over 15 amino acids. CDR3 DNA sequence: TGCGCCAGCAGCCCTACACGGGGACAGACAGATACGCAGTATTTT. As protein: CASSPTRGQTDTQYF.

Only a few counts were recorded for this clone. The CDR3 sequence is CSAQLGEYGYTF. CDR3 DNA sequence: TGCAGCGCCCAATTGGGAGAGTATGGCTACACCTTC. V gene TRBV29-1 combines with J gene TRBJ1-2; D gene unclear. CDR1 SQVTM and CDR2 ANQGSEA come from the germline V gene. V was shortened by 7 bases and J by 5 bases, with 14 bases between the two germline ends. The CDR3 loop spans 12 amino acids. The variable domain in full, with the rest retrieved from reference TRBV29-1 and TRBJ1-2, is SAVISQKPSRDICQRGTSLTIQCQVDSQVTMMFWYRQQPGQSLTLIATANQGSEATYESGFVIDKFPISRPNLTFSTLTVSNMSPEDSSIYLCSAQLGEYGYTFGSGTRLTVV.

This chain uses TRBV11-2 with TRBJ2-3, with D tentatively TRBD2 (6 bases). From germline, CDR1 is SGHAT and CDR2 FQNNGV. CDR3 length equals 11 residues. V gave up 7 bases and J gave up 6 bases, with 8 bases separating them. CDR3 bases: TGTGCCAGCATCGGGAGTGATACGCAGTATTTT. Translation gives CASIGSDTQYF.

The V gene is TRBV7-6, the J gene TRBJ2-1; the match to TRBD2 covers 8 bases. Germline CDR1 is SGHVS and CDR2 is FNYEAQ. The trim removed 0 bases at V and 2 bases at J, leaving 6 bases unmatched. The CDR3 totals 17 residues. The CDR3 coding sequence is TGTGCCAGCAGCTTAGCTCCCACTAGCGGACCCTACAATGAGCAGTTCTTC. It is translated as CASSLAPTSGPYNEQFF.

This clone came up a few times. CDR3 DNA sequence: TGTGCCAGCAGCGACCAGCGGGGGGGCGCTGGCTATGGCTACACCTTC. Protein product: CASSDQRGGAGYGYTF. The chain joins TRBV7-9 to TRBJ1-2, with D possibly matching TRBD1 (6 bases). V lost 5 bases and J 4 bases, leaving 20 bases between the germline ends. CDR1 SEHNR and CDR2 FQNEAQ come from the germline V gene (reference sequence). The CDR3 loop spans 16 amino acids.

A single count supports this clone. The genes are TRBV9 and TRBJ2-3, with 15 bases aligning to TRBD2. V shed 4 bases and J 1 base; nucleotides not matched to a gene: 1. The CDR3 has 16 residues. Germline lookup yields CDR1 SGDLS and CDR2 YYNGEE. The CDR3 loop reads CASSRTSGRGTDTQYF. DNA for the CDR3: TGTGCCAGCAGCCGGACTAGCGGGAGGGGCACAGATACGCAGTATTTT.

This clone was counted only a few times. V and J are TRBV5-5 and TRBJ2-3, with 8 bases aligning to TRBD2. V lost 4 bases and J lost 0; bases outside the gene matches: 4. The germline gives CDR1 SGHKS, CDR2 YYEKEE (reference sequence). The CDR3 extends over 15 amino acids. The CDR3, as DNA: TGTGCCAGCAGCACGAAGCGGGGGAGCACAGATACGCAGTATTTT. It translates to CASSTKRGSTDTQYF. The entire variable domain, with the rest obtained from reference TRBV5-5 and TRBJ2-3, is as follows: DAGVTQSPTHLIKTRGQQVTLRCSPISGHKSVSWYQQVLGQGPQFIFQYYEKEERGRGNFPDRFSARQFPNYSSELNVNALLLGDSALYLCASSTKRGSTDTQYFGPGTRLTVL.

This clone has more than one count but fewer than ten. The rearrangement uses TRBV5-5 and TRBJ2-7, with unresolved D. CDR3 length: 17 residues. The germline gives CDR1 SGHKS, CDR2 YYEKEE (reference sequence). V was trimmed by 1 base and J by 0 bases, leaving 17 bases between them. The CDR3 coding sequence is TGTGCCAGCAGCTTGTTATTAGGAGCGATGAGCTCCTACGAGCAGTACTTC. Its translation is CASSLLLGAMSSYEQYF.

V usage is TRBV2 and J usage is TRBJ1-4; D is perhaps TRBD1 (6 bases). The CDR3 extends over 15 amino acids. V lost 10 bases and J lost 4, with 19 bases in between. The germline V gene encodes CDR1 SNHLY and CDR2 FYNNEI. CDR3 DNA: TGTGCCACTCAGCAGAAGACAGGCGGTAATGAAAAACTGTTTTTT. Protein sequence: CATQQKTGGNEKLFF.

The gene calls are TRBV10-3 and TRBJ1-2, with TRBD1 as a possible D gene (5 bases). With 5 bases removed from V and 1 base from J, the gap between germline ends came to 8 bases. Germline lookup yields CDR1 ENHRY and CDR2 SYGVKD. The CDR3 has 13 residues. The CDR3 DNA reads TGTGCCATCAGTCAGACAGATAACTATGGCTACACCTTC. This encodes CAISQTDNYGYTF.

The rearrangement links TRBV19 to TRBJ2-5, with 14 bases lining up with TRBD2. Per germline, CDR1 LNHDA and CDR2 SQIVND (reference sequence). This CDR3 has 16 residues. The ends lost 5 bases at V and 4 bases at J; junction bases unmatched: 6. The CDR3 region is CASSPGTSGSRETQYF. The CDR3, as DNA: TGTGCCAGTAGTCCCGGGACTAGCGGGAGTAGAGAGACCCAGTACTTC.

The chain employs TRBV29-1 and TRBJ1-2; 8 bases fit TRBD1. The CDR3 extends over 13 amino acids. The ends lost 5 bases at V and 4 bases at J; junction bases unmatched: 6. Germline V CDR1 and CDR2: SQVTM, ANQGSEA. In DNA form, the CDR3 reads TGCAGCGTTTCGGACAGGGCCAGCTATGGCTACACCTTC. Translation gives CSVSDRASYGYTF.